What follows is one TCR beta chain and its context. Its antigen remains undetermined. No base-level quality is on record; no much larger clone is a single base apart. Library preparation was by RACE. The sequencer listed for this sample is NextSeq 500. During library preparation, unique molecular identifiers were attached to individual cDNA molecules so that TCRs could be counted quantitatively and reproducibly. For every blood RNA sample, sequencing covered both the TCR alpha and TCR beta chains. In the authors' own workflow: The median number of TCRs per sample was approximately 93,000, ranging from 23,224 to 690,600. The Decombinator software suite was used to annotate the V, J and CDR3 of the TCR reads. For the PS versus PT1 abundance plots, all samples were subsampled to the same number of TCRs (28,000). Expanded TCRs were defined as absent before sensitization and observed at least eight times at the 2-week time point. TCRdb applied fastp at Q25 and MiXCR to the public reads, then kept only in-frame beta chains. Rows with one shared CDR3 protein collapse into an entry with the most common genes and DNA. The V and J calls were not made by the authors but by TCRdb's processing. Within this sample are about 250,000 distinct CDR3 sequences, with 7.5% to 9% of them counted one time only. The ten top clones hold about 1.1% of the sample.

The time point label here, explained by the study, means: pre-sensitization, week 0. The intended sense of this specimen's treatment or condition label: therapeutic diphenylcyclopropenone sensitization with weekly scalp DPC. Blood at each patch-test visit was drawn before the patch test was applied. Patients were considered eligible if aged 18 to 70, diagnosed with alopecia and deemed suitable for DPC therapy, and patients were excluded if pregnant. Total RNA was extracted from unfractionated whole blood that had been collected in Tempus Blood RNA tubes. The source of the sample is a study of human T cells and chemical hapten exposure (dated by TCRdb to the early 2020s). Turning to the overall study: For sensitization, 2% DPC in acetone was applied to an approximately 2 cm by approximately 2 cm area of upper inner arm skin. Throughout the roughly 26-week study period, patients were also given weekly therapeutic DPC doses on the scalp. Patch testing was performed on the upper back with Finn chambers containing 0.01% DPC, and the patch tests were scored after 6 days according to International Contact Dermatitis Research Group standards. The patient cohort, mostly female, included alopecia areata with under or over 50% scalp involvement, alopecia totalis and alopecia universalis. Libraries were pooled for sequencing, and per-sample TCR yields varied mainly because of small differences in library volumes within the pool. This study followed changes in the peripheral blood TCR repertoire in vivo during primary and secondary sensitization of alopecia patients to the hapten diphenylcyclopropenone (DPC). Blood samples were taken from patients before sensitization (week 0) and at 2, 6 and about 24 weeks after DPC sensitization. Around 30 alopecia patients provided blood for TCR sequencing at one to four time points (pre-sensitization, 2, 6 and 24 weeks).

What the research found in general, with its limitations: Compared with pre-sensitization or healthy control sets, expanded TCRs formed significantly more large CDR3 similarity clusters, which is consistent with antigen-driven responses. Repeated subsampling changed both the strength of the expansion versus patch-test correlation and the threshold at which the correlation became significant. Alopecia, a presumed autoimmune disease, was present in all patients, so the immune response of the patients might differ from that of healthy individuals. The number of TCRs above 1 in 1000 frequency did not change with DPC sensitization; there was no evidence of global repertoire structure alterations. Patch test score was positively correlated with the number of PT1 expanded TCRs, with significance at thresholds 8, 16 and 32 but not at 4.

The TCR sequence derives from a man aged 18 to 30 with alopecia areata. Some clones in this sample may be carry-over from other donors' samples. The specimen was whole blood, collected in connection with sensitization to the hapten diphenylcyclopropenone (DPC).

The sequenced DNA is TGTGCCAGCAGAGGAGCAGGGATCAGCTATGGCTACACCTTC. Its translation is CASRGAGISYGYTF. This chain is built from TRBV6-2 or TRBV6-3 and TRBJ1-2; TRBD1 is a weak D gene call, 5 bases matching. From the germline V gene, CDR1 is MNHEY and CDR2 is SVGEGT. V and J are truncated by 6 bases and 4 bases respectively, leaving an intervening sequence of 15 bases. From its cysteine to its phenylalanine, the CDR3 spans 14 amino acids. The only DNA kept is the CDR3, 42 bases in frame from the first base.